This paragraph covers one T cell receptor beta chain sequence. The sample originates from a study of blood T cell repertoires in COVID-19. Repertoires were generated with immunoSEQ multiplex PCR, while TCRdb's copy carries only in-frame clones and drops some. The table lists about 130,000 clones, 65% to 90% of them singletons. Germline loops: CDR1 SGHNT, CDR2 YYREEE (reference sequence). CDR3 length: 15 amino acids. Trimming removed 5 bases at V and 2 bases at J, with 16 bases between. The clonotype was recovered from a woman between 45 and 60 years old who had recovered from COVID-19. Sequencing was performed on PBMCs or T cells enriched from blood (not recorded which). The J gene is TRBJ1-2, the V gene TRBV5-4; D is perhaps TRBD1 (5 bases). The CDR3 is CASRSAGQFNYGYTF. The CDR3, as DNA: TGTGCCAGCAGGTCGGCAGGGCAATTCAACTATGGCTACACCTTC.